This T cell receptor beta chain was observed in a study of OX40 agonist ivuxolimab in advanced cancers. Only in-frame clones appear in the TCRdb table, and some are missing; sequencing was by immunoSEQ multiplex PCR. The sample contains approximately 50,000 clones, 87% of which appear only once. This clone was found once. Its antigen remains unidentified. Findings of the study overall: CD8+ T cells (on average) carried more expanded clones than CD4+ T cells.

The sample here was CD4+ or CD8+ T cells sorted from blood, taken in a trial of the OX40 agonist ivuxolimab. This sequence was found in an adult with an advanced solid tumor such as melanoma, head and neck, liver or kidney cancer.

Here the CDR3 DNA reads TGTGCCAGCAGCTTATCTAGCGGGATGGCCAAAAACATTCAGTACTTC. Its protein product is CASSLSSGMAKNIQYF. J is TRBJ2-4 and V is TRBV11-3, with TRBD2 matching 9 bases. V was pared by 2 bases and J by 1 base, with 3 bases of the junction left unmatched. Germline V gene data show CDR1 as SGHNT and CDR2 as YENEEA. The CDR3 consists of 16 residues.